Given below is one TCR beta chain in context. What it recognizes is unknown. Between the trimmed V and J ends, which lost 6 bases and 8 bases, there was a span of 20 bases. The CDR3 is 14 amino acids. CDR1 and CDR2 (germline): DFQATT, SNEGSKA (reference sequence). These data are taken from a study of blood T cells in healthy people across ages. General observations from the study: Diversity figures derived from one million T cells were judged to underestimate the true value. Donors of long life had a larger count of naive CD4+ cells and greater diversity than aged donors. Among T cells, TCR beta diversity per million cells dropped roughly linearly as age rose.

PCR was performed a second time for roughly 7 to 11 cycles using a sample-barcoded 5' primer and a J-beta primer mix. TCRdb re-analysed the 5' RACE reads in MiXCR, keeping a single row per CDR3 protein. The sample holds fewer than 2,000,000 distinct CDR3 sequences, about 32% seen once. There were healthy Caucasian individuals from Russia, aged roughly 6 to 95, serving as donors. V gene TRBV20-1 combines with J gene TRBJ2-1; perhaps TRBD2 as D (6 bases). The receptor comes from a woman in her twenties or thirties in good health. Sequenced material: blood. CDR3 nucleotides: TGCAGTGCCCCCCAGGCGGGAAAGCGCGATGAGCAGTTCTTC. Translating gives CSAPQAGKRDEQFF.